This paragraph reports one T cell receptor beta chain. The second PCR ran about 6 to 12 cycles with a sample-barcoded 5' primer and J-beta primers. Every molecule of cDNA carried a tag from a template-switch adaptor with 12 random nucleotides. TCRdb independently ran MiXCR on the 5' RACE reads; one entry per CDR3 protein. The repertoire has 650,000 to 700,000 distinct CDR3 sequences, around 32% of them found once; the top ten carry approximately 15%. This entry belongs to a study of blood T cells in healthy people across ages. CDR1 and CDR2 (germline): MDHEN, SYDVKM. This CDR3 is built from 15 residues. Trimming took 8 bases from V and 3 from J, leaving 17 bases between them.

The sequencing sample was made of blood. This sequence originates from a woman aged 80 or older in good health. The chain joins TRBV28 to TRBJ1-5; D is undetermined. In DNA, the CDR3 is TGTGCCAGCGAGTCATCCGCGAGTCACAATCAGCCCCAGCATTTT. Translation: CASESSASHNQPQHF.